Shown below are 5 T cell receptor beta chains from a single sample sequenced in a study of shared clonotypes between healthy human individuals. Libraries were prepared by immunoSEQ multiplex PCR; TCRdb keeps only in-frame clonotypes and omits some of them. This sample has around 600,000 clones; approximately 95% occur once, and the top ten carry over 0.1%. Naive CD8 populations comprised CD45RO-negative cells positively selected for CCR7, excluding terminally differentiated effector memory CD45RA+ cells. Sequenced: naive CD8+ T cells sorted from blood. These receptors all stem from a woman aged 30 to 39 in good health.

The CDR3 loop is CASNPGQGNGYEQYF. Written as DNA, the CDR3 is TGTGCCAGCAACCCGGGACAGGGGAACGGGTACGAGCAGTACTTC. The rearrangement joins TRBV5-6 to TRBJ2-7; TRBD1 matches 10 bases. V dropped 6 bases and J dropped 4; count of bases not matched to a gene: 10. The CDR3 is made up of 15 amino acids. From germline, CDR1 is SGHDT and CDR2 YYEEEE. The full variable domain, with the rest looked up from reference TRBV5-6 and TRBJ2-7, is DAGVTQSPTHLIKTRGQQVTLRCSPKSGHDTVSWYQQALGQGPQFIFQYYEEEERQRGNFPDRFSGHQFPNYSSELNVNALLLGDSALYLCASNPGQGNGYEQYFGPGTRLTVT.

V gene TRBV28 combines with J gene TRBJ2-7; D not resolved. The V gene lost 7 bases and the J gene lost 0 bases, with 13 bases spanning the gap. The CDR3 loop spans 14 amino acids. Germline V CDR1 and CDR2: MDHEN, SYDVKM. In DNA form, the CDR3 reads TGTGCCAGCACTCTGACCGTCAGCTCCTACGAGCAGTACTTC. Translating gives CASTLTVSSYEQYF. Based on the CDR3 plus reference TRBV28 and TRBJ2-7, the full variable domain is DVKVTQSSRYLVKRTGEKVFLECVQDMDHENMFWYRQDPGLGLRLIYFSYDVKMKEKGDIPEGYSVSREKKERFSLILESASTNQTSMYLCASTLTVSSYEQYFGPGTRLTVT.

The V gene is TRBV7-9, the J gene TRBJ2-3; D gene unclear. Germline CDR1 is SEHNR and CDR2 is FQNEAQ (reference sequence). V was clipped by 1 base and J by 2 bases, with 7 bases between them. The CDR3 runs 14 residues. The CDR3 DNA sequence: TGTGCCAGCAGCTTAGATACAAACACAGATACGCAGTATTTT. Protein product: CASSLDTNTDTQYF.

The rearrangement joins TRBV25-1 to TRBJ1-3; the D is unclear. V was shortened by 6 bases and J by 4 bases, with 13 bases between the two germline ends. The length of the CDR3 is 14 residues. Germline CDR1 and CDR2: MGHDK and SYGVNS. CDR3 sequence reads: CASSVDETGNTIYF. Written as DNA, the CDR3 is TGTGCCAGCAGCGTGGACGAAACGGGAAACACCATATATTTT.

The chain combines TRBV28 with TRBJ2-2; no definite D call. V lost 5 bases and J 4 bases, leaving 11 bases between the germline ends. The CDR3 has 14 amino acids. CDR1 MDHEN and CDR2 SYDVKM come from the germline V gene. As DNA, the CDR3 is TGTGCCAGCAGTATCCGGACCAGCACCGGGGAGCTGTTTTTT. Residues: CASSIRTSTGELFF.